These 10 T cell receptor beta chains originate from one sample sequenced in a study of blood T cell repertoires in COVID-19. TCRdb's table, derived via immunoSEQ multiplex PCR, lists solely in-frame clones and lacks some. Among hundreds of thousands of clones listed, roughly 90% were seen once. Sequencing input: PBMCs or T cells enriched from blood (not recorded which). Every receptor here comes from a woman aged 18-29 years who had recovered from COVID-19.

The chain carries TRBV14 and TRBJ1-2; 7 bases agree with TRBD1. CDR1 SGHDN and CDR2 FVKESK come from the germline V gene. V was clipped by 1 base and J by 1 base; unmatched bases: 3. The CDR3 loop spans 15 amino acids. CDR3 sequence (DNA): TGTGCCAGCAGCCAAGCCTACAGGGGTAACTATGGCTACACCTTC. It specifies CASSQAYRGNYGYTF.

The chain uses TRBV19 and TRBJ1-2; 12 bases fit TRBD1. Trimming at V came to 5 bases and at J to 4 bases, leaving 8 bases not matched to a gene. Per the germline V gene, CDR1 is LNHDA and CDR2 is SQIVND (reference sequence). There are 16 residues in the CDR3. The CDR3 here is CASSSGTGGNRYGYTF. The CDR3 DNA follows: TGTGCCAGTAGTTCCGGGACAGGGGGCAATCGCTATGGCTACACCTTC.

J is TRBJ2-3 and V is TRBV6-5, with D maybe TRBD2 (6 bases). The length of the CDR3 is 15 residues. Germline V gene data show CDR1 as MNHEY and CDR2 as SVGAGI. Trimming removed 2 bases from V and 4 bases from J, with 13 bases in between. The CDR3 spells CASSYQPSVPDTQYF. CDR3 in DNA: TGTGCCAGCAGTTACCAACCTAGCGTCCCAGATACGCAGTATTTT.

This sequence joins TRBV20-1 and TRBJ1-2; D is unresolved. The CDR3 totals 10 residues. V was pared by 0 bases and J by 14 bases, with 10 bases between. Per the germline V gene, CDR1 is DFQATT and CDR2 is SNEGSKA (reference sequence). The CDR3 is CSARDQQRTF. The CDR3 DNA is TGCAGTGCTAGAGATCAACAGCGGACCTTC.

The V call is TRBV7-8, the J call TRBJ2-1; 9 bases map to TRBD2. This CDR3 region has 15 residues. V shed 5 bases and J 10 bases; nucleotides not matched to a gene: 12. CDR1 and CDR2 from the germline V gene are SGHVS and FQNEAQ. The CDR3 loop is CASSPPLAGPGEQFF. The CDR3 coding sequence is TGTGCCAGCAGCCCCCCGCTAGCGGGGCCCGGGGAGCAGTTCTTC.

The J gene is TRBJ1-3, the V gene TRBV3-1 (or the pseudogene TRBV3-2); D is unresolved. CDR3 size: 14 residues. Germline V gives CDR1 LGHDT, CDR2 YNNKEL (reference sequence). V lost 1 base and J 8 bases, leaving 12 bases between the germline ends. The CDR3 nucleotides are TGTGCCAGCAGCCAAGTGACCCATCGGGACACCATATATTTT. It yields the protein CASSQVTHRDTIYF.

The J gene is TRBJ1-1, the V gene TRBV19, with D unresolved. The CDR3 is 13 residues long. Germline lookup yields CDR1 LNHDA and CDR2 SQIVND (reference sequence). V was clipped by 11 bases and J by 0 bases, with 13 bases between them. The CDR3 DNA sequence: TGTGCCTCGGGTCCCGGCTTGAACACTGAAGCTTTCTTT. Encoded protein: CASGPGLNTEAFF.

CDR3 coding DNA: TGTGCCAGCAGTACCCCGCTAGCGGGAGCAGACTCCTACGAGCAGTACTTC. Encoded protein: CASSTPLAGADSYEQYF. This chain connects TRBV6-2 or TRBV6-3 to TRBJ2-7, with 10 bases fitting TRBD2. CDR1 MNHEY and CDR2 SVGEGT come from the germline V gene. The junction had 10 bases not matched to a gene; V was cut back by 5 bases and J by 0 bases. The CDR3 runs 17 residues.

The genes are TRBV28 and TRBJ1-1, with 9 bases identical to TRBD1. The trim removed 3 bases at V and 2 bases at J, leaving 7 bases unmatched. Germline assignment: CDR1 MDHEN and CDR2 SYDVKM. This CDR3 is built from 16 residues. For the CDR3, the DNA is TGTGCCAGCAGTTTCGCTGACAGGGGGTTTAACACTGAAGCTTTCTTT. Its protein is CASSFADRGFNTEAFF.

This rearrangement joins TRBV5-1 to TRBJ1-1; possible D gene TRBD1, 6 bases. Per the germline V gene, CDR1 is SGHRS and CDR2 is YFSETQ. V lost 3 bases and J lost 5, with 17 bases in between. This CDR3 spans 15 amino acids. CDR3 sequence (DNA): TGCGCCAGCAGCTCGGGTACAGGGAGGGGGACTGAAGCTTTCTTT. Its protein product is CASSSGTGRGTEAFF.